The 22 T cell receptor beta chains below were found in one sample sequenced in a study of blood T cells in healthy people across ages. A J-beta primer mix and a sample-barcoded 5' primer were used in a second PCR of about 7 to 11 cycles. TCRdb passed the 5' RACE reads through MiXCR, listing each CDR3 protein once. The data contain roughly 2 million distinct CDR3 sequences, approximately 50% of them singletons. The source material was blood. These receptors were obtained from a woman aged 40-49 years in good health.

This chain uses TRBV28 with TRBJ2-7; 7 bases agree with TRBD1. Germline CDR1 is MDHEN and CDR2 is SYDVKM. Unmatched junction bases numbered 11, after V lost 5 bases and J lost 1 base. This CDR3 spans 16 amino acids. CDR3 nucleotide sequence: TGTGCCAGCAGTCCTTCGACAGGGCTACTGTCCTACGAGCAGTACTTC. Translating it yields CASSPSTGLLSYEQYF.

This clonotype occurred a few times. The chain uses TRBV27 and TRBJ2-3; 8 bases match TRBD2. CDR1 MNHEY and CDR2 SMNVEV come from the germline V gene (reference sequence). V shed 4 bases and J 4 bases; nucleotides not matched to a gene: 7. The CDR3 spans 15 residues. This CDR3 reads CASSSRGGLADTQYF. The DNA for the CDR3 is TGTGCCAGCAGTTCCCGGGGGGGCCTCGCAGATACGCAGTATTTT.

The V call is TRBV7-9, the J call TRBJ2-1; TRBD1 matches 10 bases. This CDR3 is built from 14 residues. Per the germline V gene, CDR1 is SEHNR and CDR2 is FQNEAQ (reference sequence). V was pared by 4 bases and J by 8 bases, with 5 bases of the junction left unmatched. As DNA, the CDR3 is TGTGCCAGCAGCTCCGGACAGGGGGGGGATGAGCAGTTCTTC. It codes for CASSSGQGGDEQFF.

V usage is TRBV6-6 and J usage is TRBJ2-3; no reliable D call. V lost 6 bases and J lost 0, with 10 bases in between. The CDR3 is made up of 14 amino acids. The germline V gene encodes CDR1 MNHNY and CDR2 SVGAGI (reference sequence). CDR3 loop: CASSHPVSTDTQYF. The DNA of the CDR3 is TGTGCCAGCAGCCACCCAGTGAGCACAGATACGCAGTATTTT.

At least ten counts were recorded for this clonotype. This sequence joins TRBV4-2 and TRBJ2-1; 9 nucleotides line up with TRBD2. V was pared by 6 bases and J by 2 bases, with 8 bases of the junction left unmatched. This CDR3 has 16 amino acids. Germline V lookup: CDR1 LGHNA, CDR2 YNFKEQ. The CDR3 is CASSQELAGAYNEQFF. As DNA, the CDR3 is TGTGCCAGCAGTCAGGAACTAGCGGGCGCCTACAATGAGCAGTTCTTC.

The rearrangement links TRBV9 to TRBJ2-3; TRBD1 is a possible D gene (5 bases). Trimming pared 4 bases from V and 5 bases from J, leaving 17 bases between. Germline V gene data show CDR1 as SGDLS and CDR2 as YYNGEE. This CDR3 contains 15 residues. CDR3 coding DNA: TGTGCCAGCAGCCCCCGACAGACGGTTCGAGATACGCAGTATTTT. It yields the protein CASSPRQTVRDTQYF.

The CDR3 spells CASSPYGQGDYGYTF. In DNA, the CDR3 is TGCGCCAGCAGCCCCTACGGGCAGGGAGACTATGGCTACACCTTC. V is TRBV4-3 and J is TRBJ1-2, with D tentatively TRBD1 (5 bases). The germline CDR1 and CDR2 sequences are LGHNA and YSLEER. Trimming removed 4 bases at V and 3 bases at J, with 15 bases between. This CDR3 is built from 15 residues.

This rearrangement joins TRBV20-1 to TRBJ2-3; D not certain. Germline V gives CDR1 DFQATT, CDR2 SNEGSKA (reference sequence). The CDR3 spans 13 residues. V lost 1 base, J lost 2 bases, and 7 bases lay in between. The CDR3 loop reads CSARVGNTDTQYF. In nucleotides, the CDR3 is TGCAGTGCTAGAGTGGGGAACACAGATACGCAGTATTTT.

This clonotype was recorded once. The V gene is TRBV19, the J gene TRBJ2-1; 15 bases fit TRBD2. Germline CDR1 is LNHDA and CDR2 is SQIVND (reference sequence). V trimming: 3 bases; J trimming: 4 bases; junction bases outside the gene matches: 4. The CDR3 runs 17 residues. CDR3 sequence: CASSITGLAGGYNEQFF. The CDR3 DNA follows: TGTGCCAGTAGTATTACCGGACTAGCGGGGGGGTACAATGAGCAGTTCTTC.

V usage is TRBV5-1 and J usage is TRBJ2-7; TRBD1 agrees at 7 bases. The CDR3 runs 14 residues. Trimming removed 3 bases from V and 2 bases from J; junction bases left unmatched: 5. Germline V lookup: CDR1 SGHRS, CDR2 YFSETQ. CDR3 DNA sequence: TGCGCCAGCAGCTCAACCCAGGGGGCCTACGAGCAGTACTTC. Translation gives CASSSTQGAYEQYF.

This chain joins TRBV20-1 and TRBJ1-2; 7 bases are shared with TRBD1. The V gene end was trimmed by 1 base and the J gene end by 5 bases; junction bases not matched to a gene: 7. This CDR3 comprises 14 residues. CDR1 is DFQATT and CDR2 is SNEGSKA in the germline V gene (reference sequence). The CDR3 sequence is CSARAEGQAYGYTF. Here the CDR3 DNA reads TGCAGTGCTAGAGCCGAAGGACAGGCTTATGGCTACACCTTC.

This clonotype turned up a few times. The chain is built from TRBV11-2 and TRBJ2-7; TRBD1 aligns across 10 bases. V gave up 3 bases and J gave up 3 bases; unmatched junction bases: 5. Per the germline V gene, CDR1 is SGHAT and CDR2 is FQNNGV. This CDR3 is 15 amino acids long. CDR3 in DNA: TGTGCCAGCAGCTTTACGGACAGGGGGATCTACGAGCAGTACTTC. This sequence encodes CASSFTDRGIYEQYF.

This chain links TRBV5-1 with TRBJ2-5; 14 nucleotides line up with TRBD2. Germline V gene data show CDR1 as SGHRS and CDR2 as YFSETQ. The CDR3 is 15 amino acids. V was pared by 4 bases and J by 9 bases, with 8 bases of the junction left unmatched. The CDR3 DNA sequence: TGCGCCAGCAGCGGGACTAGCGGGGGATTTGAGGCCCAGTACTTC. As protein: CASSGTSGGFEAQYF. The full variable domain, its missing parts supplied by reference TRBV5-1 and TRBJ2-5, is KAGVTQTPRYLIKTRGQQVTLSCSPISGHRSVSWYQQTPGQGLQFLFEYFSETQRNKGNFPGRFSGRQFSNSRSEMNVSTLELGDSALYLCASSGTSGGFEAQYFGPGTRLLVL.

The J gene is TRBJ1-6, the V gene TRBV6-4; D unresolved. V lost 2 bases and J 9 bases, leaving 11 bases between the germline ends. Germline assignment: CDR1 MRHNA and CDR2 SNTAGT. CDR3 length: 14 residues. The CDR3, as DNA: TGTGCCAGCAGTGACACCCGACGAGGTTCACCCCTCCACTTT. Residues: CASSDTRRGSPLHF.

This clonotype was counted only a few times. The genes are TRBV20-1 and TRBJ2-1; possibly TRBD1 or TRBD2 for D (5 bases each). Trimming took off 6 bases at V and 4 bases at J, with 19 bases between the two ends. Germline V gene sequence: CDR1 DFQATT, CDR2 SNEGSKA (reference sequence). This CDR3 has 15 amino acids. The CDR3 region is CSAPRDGAVYNEQFF. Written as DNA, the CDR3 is TGCAGTGCCCCACGGGACGGAGCGGTATACAATGAGCAGTTCTTC.

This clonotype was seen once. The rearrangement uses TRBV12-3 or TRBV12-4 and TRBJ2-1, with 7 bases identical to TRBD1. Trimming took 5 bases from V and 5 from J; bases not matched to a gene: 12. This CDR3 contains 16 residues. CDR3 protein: CASSPPRRGQHNEQFF. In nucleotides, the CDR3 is TGTGCCAGCAGTCCCCCCCGAAGGGGGCAGCACAATGAGCAGTTCTTC.

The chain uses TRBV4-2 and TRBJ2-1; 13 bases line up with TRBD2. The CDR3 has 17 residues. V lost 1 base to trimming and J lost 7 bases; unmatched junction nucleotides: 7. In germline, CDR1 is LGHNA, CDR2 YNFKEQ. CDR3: CASSQGVGLAGVNEQFF. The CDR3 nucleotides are TGTGCCAGCAGCCAAGGTGTCGGACTAGCGGGGGTTAATGAGCAGTTCTTC.

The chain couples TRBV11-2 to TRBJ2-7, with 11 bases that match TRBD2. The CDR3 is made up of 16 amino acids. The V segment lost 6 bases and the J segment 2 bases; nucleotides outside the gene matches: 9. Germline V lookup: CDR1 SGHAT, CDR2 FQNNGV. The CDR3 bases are TGTGCCAGCAGACACCGGACTAGCGGGTTCCCCTACGAGCAGTACTTC. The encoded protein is CASRHRTSGFPYEQYF.

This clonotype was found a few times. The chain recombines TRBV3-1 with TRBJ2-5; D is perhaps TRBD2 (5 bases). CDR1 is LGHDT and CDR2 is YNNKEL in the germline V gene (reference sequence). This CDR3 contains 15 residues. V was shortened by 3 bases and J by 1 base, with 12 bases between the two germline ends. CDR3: CASSQAHSGQETQYF. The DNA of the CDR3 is TGTGCCAGCAGCCAGGCGCACAGCGGCCAAGAGACCCAGTACTTC.

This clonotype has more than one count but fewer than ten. The CDR3 DNA reads TGTGCCAGCAGCCCGACAGGGGGCAATGGCTACACCTTC. As protein: CASSPTGGNGYTF. The chain recombines TRBV3-1 with TRBJ1-2; 10 bases match TRBD1. Germline assignment: CDR1 LGHDT and CDR2 YNNKEL (reference sequence). Trimming cost V 4 bases and J 6 bases; bases outside gene matches: 2. The CDR3 length is 13 residues.

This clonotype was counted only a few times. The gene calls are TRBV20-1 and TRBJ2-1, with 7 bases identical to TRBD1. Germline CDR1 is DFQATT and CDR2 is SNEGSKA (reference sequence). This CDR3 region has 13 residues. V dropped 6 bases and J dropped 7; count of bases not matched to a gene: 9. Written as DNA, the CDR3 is TGCAGTGCGACAGGGTTCTTTAAAAATGAGCAGTTCTTC. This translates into CSATGFFKNEQFF.

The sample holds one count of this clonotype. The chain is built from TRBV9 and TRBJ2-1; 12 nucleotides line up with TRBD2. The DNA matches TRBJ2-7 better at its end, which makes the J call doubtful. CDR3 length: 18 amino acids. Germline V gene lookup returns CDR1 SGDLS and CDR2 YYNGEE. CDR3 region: CASSVDRASGGALDEQYF. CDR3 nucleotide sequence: TGTGCCAGCAGCGTAGATCGTGCTAGCGGGGGGGCACTTGATGAGCAGTACTTC.